This TCR beta chain was retrieved from a study of shared clonotypes between healthy human individuals. The wider study: The donors, two women and a few men, were aged 18 to 49. Overall study results and limits: Larger estimated richness was generally recorded for naive subsets relative to memory subsets. Rarefaction revealed incomplete sorted-subset sequencing despite large depth.

Regarding this clone: What it recognizes is unknown.

In the study's own analysis: ImmunoSEQ junction-only sequences lacked quality scores, so their filtering differed. This table comes from immunoSEQ multiplex PCR, and its TCRdb copy is limited to in-frame clones, with some not included. The V and J calls and clone size are taken from that table; D and trimming were inferred from the DNA. The sample yields 1.5 million to 2.5 million clones, just under 95% seen once. Naive CD8 cells lacked CD45RO, underwent positive selection for CCR7 and left out terminally differentiated effector memory CD45RA+ cells. Trimming shortened V by 2 bases and J by 3 bases, and 13 bases separated the two germline ends. The germline V gene has CDR1 MDHEN and CDR2 SYDVKM. The CDR3 runs 15 residues.

The chain couples TRBV28 to TRBJ1-1; possible D gene TRBD1, 5 bases. Sequencing used naive CD8+ T cells sorted from blood. The clonotype was recovered from a man aged 18 to 30 in good health. CDR3 sequence (DNA): TGTGCCAGCAGTTTACAGTCCGGGACGGACACTGAAGCTTTCTTT. Encoded protein: CASSLQSGTDTEAFF.